These 15 T cell receptor beta chains originate from one sample sequenced in a study of T cells after posttransplantation cyclophosphamide. Generated by immunoSEQ multiplex PCR, the TCRdb table keeps only in-frame clones and is missing some. This sample has thousands of clones, with nearly 99% found just once. The specimen sequenced was naive CD8+ T cells sorted from PBMCs. These receptors all come from a man aged 50 to 59 in good health, CMV-negative, and a related stem cell transplant donor.

The J gene is TRBJ2-1, the V gene TRBV7-9; TRBD2 aligns across 13 bases. V shed 5 bases and J 15 bases; nucleotides not matched to a gene: 13. The CDR3 sequence is 15 residues long. The germline V gene encodes CDR1 SEHNR and CDR2 FQNEAQ (reference sequence). CDR3 protein: CASSTRTSGGNLWFF. CDR3 in DNA: TGTGCCAGCAGCACCAGGACTAGCGGGGGTAACTTATGGTTCTTC.

This chain connects TRBV2 to TRBJ1-1, with 8 bases matching TRBD1. CDR3 length equals 12 residues. Trimming took 9 bases from V and 4 from J; bases not matched to a gene: 4. From germline, CDR1 is SNHLY and CDR2 FYNNEI. CDR3 in DNA: TGTGCCAGGCAGCAGGGGGCCACTGAAGCTTTCTTT. It codes for CARQQGATEAFF.

This chain connects TRBV19 to TRBJ1-1; tentatively, D is TRBD1 (5 bases). The CDR3 sequence is 15 residues long. Germline CDR1 LNHDA, CDR2 SQIVND (reference sequence). Trimming took 6 bases from V and 4 from J, leaving 18 bases between them. CDR3 protein: CASSSSSQVTTEAFF. CDR3 sequence (DNA): TGTGCCAGTAGCTCCTCCTCACAGGTTACCACTGAAGCTTTCTTT.

V usage is TRBV7-2 and J usage is TRBJ2-1; 8 bases map to TRBD2. V shed 7 bases and J 3 bases; nucleotides not matched to a gene: 17. Per germline, CDR1 SGHTA and CDR2 FQGNSA. This CDR3 spans 18 amino acids. CDR3 DNA sequence: TGTGCCAGCATCCTCCCGGTAGGCGCTAGCGGGCGCTACAATGAGCAGTTCTTC. Translating gives CASILPVGASGRYNEQFF.

This chain connects TRBV5-4 to TRBJ1-1; possibly TRBD1 for D (5 bases). CDR3 length: 13 residues. Trimming cost V 6 bases and J 1 base, with 10 bases left between them. CDR1 SGHNT and CDR2 YYREEE come from the germline V gene (reference sequence). CDR3 coding DNA: TGTGCCAGCACCCGGGGGGGGAACACTGAAGCTTTCTTT. This translates into CASTRGGNTEAFF.

In its sample, this clone was seen once. V gene TRBV5-1 combines with J gene TRBJ1-2; D is possibly TRBD1 (6 bases). The germline V and J ends were trimmed by 3 bases and 8 bases, with 14 bases remaining between them. In germline, CDR1 is SGHRS, CDR2 YFSETQ. The CDR3 sequence is 13 residues long. CDR3 sequence: CASSSTGSGGYTF. As DNA, the CDR3 is TGCGCCAGCAGCTCTACAGGGTCGGGGGGCTACACCTTC.

This clone came up once. The V gene is TRBV7-8, the J gene TRBJ1-5; the match to TRBD1 covers 8 bases. The CDR3 sequence is 15 residues long. V shed 5 bases and J 4 bases; nucleotides not matched to a gene: 7. CDR1 is SGHVS and CDR2 is FQNEAQ in the germline V gene. This CDR3 is CASSGQGFGNQPQHF. In DNA, the CDR3 is TGTGCCAGCAGCGGACAGGGATTCGGGAATCAGCCCCAGCATTTT.

The chain is built from TRBV19 and TRBJ2-1; D might be TRBD1 (5 bases). V was cut by 5 bases and J by 4 bases, with 21 bases left in between. This CDR3 contains 17 residues. Germline V CDR1 and CDR2: LNHDA, SQIVND (reference sequence). CDR3 region: CASSLRGIRGQYNEQFF. CDR3 sequence (DNA): TGTGCCAGTAGTCTTAGGGGCATCAGAGGTCAGTACAATGAGCAGTTCTTC.

The genes are TRBV15 and TRBJ2-2; D is perhaps TRBD2 (6 bases). The CDR3 consists of 16 residues. V was shortened by 1 base and J by 2 bases, with 11 bases between the two germline ends. Germline V gives CDR1 LNHNV, CDR2 YYDKDF (reference sequence). CDR3 in amino acids: CATSRVGEVNTGELFF. The CDR3 nucleotides read TGTGCCACCAGCAGAGTCGGGGAGGTAAACACCGGGGAGCTGTTTTTT.

Only one count was recorded for this clone. This chain connects TRBV19 to TRBJ2-3; 10 bases align to TRBD2. The CDR3 totals 19 residues. CDR1 and CDR2 (germline): LNHDA, SQIVND (reference sequence). The ends lost 1 base at V and 1 base at J; junction bases unmatched: 11. This CDR3 reads CASSIGPLSLAGGTDTQYF. The CDR3 DNA reads as TGTGCCAGTAGTATAGGTCCCCTGTCCCTAGCGGGGGGCACAGATACGCAGTATTTT.

This chain uses TRBV27 with TRBJ2-1; TRBD2 might be the D (6 bases). The V gene lost 5 bases and the J gene lost 6 bases, with 14 bases spanning the gap. The CDR3 extends over 14 amino acids. Germline CDR1 MNHEY, CDR2 SMNVEV (reference sequence). CDR3 region: CASSLTTSLNEQFF. The CDR3 region has the DNA TGTGCCAGCAGTCTGACGACTAGTCTCAATGAGCAGTTCTTC.

This rearrangement joins TRBV5-8 to TRBJ2-2; D gene ambiguous. Germline V gene sequence: CDR1 SGHTS, CDR2 YDEGEE. The V gene lost 3 bases and the J gene lost 4 bases, with 7 bases spanning the gap. The CDR3 sequence is 13 residues long. The CDR3 DNA reads as TGTGCCAGCAGCTCCGGTGGCACCGGGGAGCTGTTTTTT. As protein: CASSSGGTGELFF.

V and J are TRBV11-2 and TRBJ2-7; 7 bases fit TRBD2. V dropped 5 bases and J dropped 3; count of bases not matched to a gene: 10. The CDR3 totals 15 residues. In germline, CDR1 is SGHAT, CDR2 FQNNGV. The CDR3 bases are TGTGCCAGCAGCCGGGCTAGCGGATCATACTACGAGCAGTACTTC. It specifies CASSRASGSYYEQYF.

The rearrangement links TRBV10-2 to TRBJ2-2; possible D gene TRBD2, 5 bases. The CDR3 covers 11 residues. V lost 10 bases to trimming and J lost 5 bases, with 8 bases between them. CDR1 WSHSY and CDR2 SAAADI come from the germline V gene. As DNA, the CDR3 is TGCGCCATCCGGGAAACCGGGGAGCTGTTTTTT. Amino acid sequence: CAIRETGELFF.

The count of this clone is one. The chain has TRBV4-1 and TRBJ2-3; 8 bases fit TRBD1. Germline V gives CDR1 MGHRA, CDR2 YSYEKL. Trimming at V came to 1 base and at J to 1 base, leaving 7 bases not matched to a gene. The CDR3 loop spans 17 amino acids. The CDR3 sequence is CASSQATGTGGTDTQYF. In DNA form, the CDR3 reads TGCGCCAGCAGCCAAGCTACCGGGACAGGTGGCACAGATACGCAGTATTTT.